The sample holds a few counts of the clone carrying this TCR beta chain. These data are taken from a study of T cell repertoires in cytomegalovirus infection. On the study more broadly: Indicated by public TCR beta signatures were CMV infection and matching HLA type.

TCRdb ran MiXCR on the reads and lists one entry per CDR3 protein. The repertoire holds some 160,000 distinct CDR3 sequences, approximately 17% seen once, with around 20% in the top ten. CDR1 SEHNR and CDR2 FQNEAQ come from the germline V gene (reference sequence). This CDR3 comprises 16 residues. V was clipped by 5 bases and J by 4 bases; unmatched bases: 10. The genes are TRBV7-9 and TRBJ2-3; 9 bases fit TRBD2. This TCR was recovered from a human donor in good health (CMV status not recorded). Some clones in this sample may be carry-over from other donors' samples. Input material: CD8+ T cells from PBMCs. The CDR3 DNA reads as TGTGCCAGCAGCCCAGCGGGAGGAAGATTGGCAGATACGCAGTATTTT. This sequence encodes CASSPAGGRLADTQYF.